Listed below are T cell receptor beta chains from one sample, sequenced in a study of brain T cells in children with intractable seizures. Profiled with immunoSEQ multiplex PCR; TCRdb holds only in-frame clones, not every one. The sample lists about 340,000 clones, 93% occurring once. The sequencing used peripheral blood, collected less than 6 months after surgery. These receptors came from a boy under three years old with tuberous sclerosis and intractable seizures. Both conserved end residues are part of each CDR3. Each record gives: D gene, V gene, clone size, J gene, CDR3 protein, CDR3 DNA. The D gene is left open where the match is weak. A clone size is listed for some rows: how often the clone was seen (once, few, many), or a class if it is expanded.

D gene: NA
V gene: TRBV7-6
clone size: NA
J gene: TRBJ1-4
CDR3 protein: CASSWYREHSTNEKLFF
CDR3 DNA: TGTGCCAGCAGCTGGTACCGGGAGCACTCAACTAATGAAAAACTGTTTTTT

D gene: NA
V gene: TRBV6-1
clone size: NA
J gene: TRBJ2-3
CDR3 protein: CASSEASTDTQYF
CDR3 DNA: TGTGCCAGCAGTGAAGCTAGCACAGATACGCAGTATTTT

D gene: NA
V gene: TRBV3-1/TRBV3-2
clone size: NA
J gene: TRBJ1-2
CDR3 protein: CASSQDIGRGGRGYTF
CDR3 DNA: TGTGCCAGCAGCCAAGATATTGGACGGGGAGGGAGAGGCTACACCTTC

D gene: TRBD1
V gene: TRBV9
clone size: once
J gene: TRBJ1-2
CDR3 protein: CASSVGGTGRGPPSF
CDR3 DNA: TGTGCCAGCAGCGTAGGTGGGACAGGGCGGGGTCCCCCTTCTTTC

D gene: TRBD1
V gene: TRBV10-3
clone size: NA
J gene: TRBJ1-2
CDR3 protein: CATQGAGNYGYTF
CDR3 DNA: TGTGCCACCCAGGGGGCGGGGAACTATGGCTACACCTTC

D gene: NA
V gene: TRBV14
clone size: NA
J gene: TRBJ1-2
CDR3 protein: CASSQELLGRTFYGYTF
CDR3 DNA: TGTGCCAGCAGCCAAGAATTACTGGGACGGACTTTCTATGGCTACACCTTC

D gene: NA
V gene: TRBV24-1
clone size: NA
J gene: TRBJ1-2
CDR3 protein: CATSSTDSFNGYTF
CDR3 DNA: TGTGCCACCAGCTCCACGGACAGTTTTAATGGCTACACCTTC

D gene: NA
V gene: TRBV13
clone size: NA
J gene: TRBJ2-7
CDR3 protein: CASSPPGGRRYEQYF
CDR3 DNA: TGTGCCAGCAGCCCCCCCGGGGGGCGAAGGTACGAGCAGTACTTC

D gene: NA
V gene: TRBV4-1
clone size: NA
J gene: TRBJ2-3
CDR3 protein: CASSQEVGTRTDTQYF
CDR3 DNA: TGCGCCAGCAGCCAAGAAGTGGGAACGAGGACAGATACGCAGTATTTT

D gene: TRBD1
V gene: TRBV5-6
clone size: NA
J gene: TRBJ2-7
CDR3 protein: CASSLGTGTGLYEQYF
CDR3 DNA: TGTGCCAGCAGCTTGGGCACCGGGACAGGCCTTTACGAGCAGTACTTC

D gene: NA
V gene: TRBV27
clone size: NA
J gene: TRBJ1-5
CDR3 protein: CASSYRENQPQHF
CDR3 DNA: TGTGCCAGCAGTTACAGGGAAAATCAGCCCCAGCATTTT

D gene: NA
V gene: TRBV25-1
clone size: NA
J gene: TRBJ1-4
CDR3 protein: CASRKGRTTNEKLFF
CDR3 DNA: TGTGCCAGCAGAAAGGGGAGGACAACTAATGAAAAACTGTTTTTT

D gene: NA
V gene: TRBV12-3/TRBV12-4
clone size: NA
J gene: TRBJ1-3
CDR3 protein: CASTGFENTIYF
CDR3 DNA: TGTGCCAGCACAGGGTTCGAAAACACCATATATTTT

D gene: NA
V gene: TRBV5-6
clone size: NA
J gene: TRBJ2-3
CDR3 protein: CASSTGHSIPLDTQYF
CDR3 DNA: TGTGCCAGCAGCACCGGCCACTCGATTCCCCTAGATACGCAGTATTTT

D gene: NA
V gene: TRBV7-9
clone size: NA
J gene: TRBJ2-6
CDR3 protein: CASSQLGGSGANVLTF
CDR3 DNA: TGTGCCAGCAGCCAGTTAGGCGGTTCTGGGGCCAACGTCCTGACTTTC

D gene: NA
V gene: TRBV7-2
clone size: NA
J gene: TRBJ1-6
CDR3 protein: CASSLGGVDSPLHF
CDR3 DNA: TGTGCCAGCAGCTTAGGAGGGGTAGATTCACCCCTCCACTTT

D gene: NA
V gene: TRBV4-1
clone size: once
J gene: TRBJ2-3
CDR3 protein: CASSQVQAVGDTQYF
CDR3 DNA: TGCGCCAGCAGCCAAGTGCAAGCCGTAGGGGATACGCAGTATTTT